This TCR beta chain was captured in a study of spatial heterogeneity in lung cancer. Whole-study findings and limits: Circulating ubiquitous expanded tumor TCRs were observed more frequently at resection than at follow-up.

TCRdb re-derived calls from the 5' RACE reads in MiXCR, one entry per CDR3 protein. The table records approximately 40,000 distinct CDR3 sequences, approximately 7% of them present only once. The V and J ends lost 1 base and 1 base respectively, with 20 bases between them. The CDR3 has 19 amino acids. CDR1 SGHVS and CDR2 FNYEAQ come from the germline V gene. This sample's time point: sample taken at primary tumor resection. The study sequenced unsorted whole RNA from tumor, nontumor lung or frozen PBMC. In its sample, this clonotype was seen a few times. Its antigen remains unknown. The receptor's source is a female donor with early-stage non-small cell lung cancer. This specimen consisted of PBMCs, obtained at surgery. The chain couples TRBV7-6 to TRBJ2-4, with TRBD2 as a possible D gene (6 bases). The CDR3 loop is CASSLGRAALPRAKNIQYF. The CDR3 nucleotides are TGTGCCAGCAGCTTAGGGAGGGCGGCACTCCCAAGGGCCAAAAACATTCAGTACTTC.